This is a list of T cell receptor beta chains from one sample in a study of blood T cell repertoires in COVID-19. Repertoires were generated with immunoSEQ multiplex PCR, while TCRdb's copy carries only in-frame clones and drops some. Among about 76,000 clones listed, 70% to 90% were seen once. Sample: peripheral blood. The source is a human donor in a cohort sampled during active COVID-19. Both conserved end residues are part of each CDR3. The D gene is left open where the match is weak. The size entry is marked missing in some rows and otherwise reads once, few, many or a size class.

V	size	J	D	CDR3	DNA
TRBV5-6	NA	TRBJ2-5	TRBD2	CASSLGLAGGRRTQYF	TGTGCCAGCAGCTTGGGACTAGCGGGGGGCCGCCGGACCCAGTACTTC
TRBV7-9	NA	TRBJ2-3	NA	CASSLIVDTQYF	TGTGCCAGCAGCTTAATCGTAGATACGCAGTATTTT
TRBV5-6	NA	TRBJ1-2	TRBD1	CASTPSGRGTLGYTF	TGTGCCAGCACCCCGTCGGGCAGGGGGACTTTGGGCTACACCTTC
TRBV7-8	many	TRBJ1-3	NA	CASSLAGVGNTIYF	TGTGCCAGCAGCTTAGCAGGGGTCGGTAACACCATATATTTT
TRBV11-3	NA	TRBJ1-6	NA	CASSSRGGLINSPLHF	TGTGCCAGCAGCTCCCGGGGTGGGTTAATTAATTCACCCCTCCACTTT
TRBV28	NA	TRBJ2-1	NA	CASSPLAYTYNEQFF	TGTGCCAGCAGTCCCCTAGCGTACACCTACAATGAGCAGTTCTTC
TRBV7-2	few	TRBJ1-3	NA	CASSFAVAGMGGNTIYF	TGTGCCAGCAGCTTTGCCGTTGCAGGGATGGGTGGAAACACCATATATTTT
TRBV7-6	NA	TRBJ2-1	TRBD1	CASSLLGTGEDNEQFF	TGTGCCAGCAGCTTACTCGGGACAGGGGAGGACAATGAGCAGTTCTTC
TRBV20-1	NA	TRBJ1-5	NA	CRRVAQHF	TGCAGACGGGTGGCCCAGCATTTT
TRBV15	once	TRBJ2-3	NA	CATSGRYPTDTQYF	TGTGCCACCAGCGGCCGTTATCCGACAGATACGCAGTATTTT
TRBV3-1/TRBV3-2	NA	TRBJ1-4	NA	CASSRRESNEKLFF	TGTGCCAGCAGCCGCCGGGAATCTAATGAAAAACTGTTTTTT
TRBV7-8	NA	TRBJ2-7	NA	CASSRPGLSYEQYF	TGTGCCAGCAGCCGGCCGGGACTCAGCTACGAGCAGTACTTC
TRBV18	NA	TRBJ2-3	TRBD1	CASSPGRGPDTQYF	TGTGCCAGCTCACCGGGTAGGGGGCCAGATACGCAGTATTTT
TRBV15	NA	TRBJ2-7	TRBD1	CATSRGGGIEYEQYF	TGTGCCACCAGCAGAGGAGGGGGCATTGAATACGAGCAGTACTTC
TRBV7-2	once	TRBJ1-5	NA	CASPSGGNQPQHF	TGTGCCAGCCCGTCGGGGGGCAATCAGCCCCAGCATTTT
TRBV5-6	few	TRBJ2-2	NA	CASSLGGSTNTGELFF	TGTGCCAGCAGCTTGGGGGGCAGTACGAACACCGGGGAGCTGTTTTTT